The 25 T cell receptor beta chains given below trace back to one sample, sequenced in a study of cytomegalovirus exposure and HLA in healthy donors. The PCR made use of 60 Vbeta and 13 Jbeta primers. Using immunoSEQ multiplex PCR, the repertoire was profiled, and TCRdb retains in-frame clones only, with some absent. The table lists approximately 100,000 clones, about 75% of them singletons. Material: PBMCs. These receptors were collected from a woman between 18 and 30 years old in good health and CMV-seropositive.

The CDR3 reads CASSLTGTPGNIQYF. CDR3 nucleotides: TGTGCCAGCAGCTTGACCGGGACACCTGGAAACATTCAGTACTTC. The chain is built from TRBV5-4 and TRBJ2-4, with TRBD1 as a possible D gene (6 bases). The CDR3 sequence is 15 residues long. In germline, CDR1 is SGHNT, CDR2 YYREEE (reference sequence). Deletions cut 1 base from V and 6 bases from J, with 14 bases between.

The J gene is TRBJ1-5, the V gene TRBV18; D ambiguous. Germline CDR1 and CDR2: KGHSH and LQKENI. Deletions cut 0 bases from V and 0 bases from J, with 9 bases between. The CDR3 contains 16 residues. CDR3 residues: CASSPPGRPSNQPQHF. The CDR3 coding sequence is TGTGCCAGCTCACCACCGGGCAGACCTAGCAATCAGCCCCAGCATTTT. Variable domain in full (rest from reference TRBV18 and TRBJ1-5): NAGVMQNPRHLVRRRGQEARLRCSPMKGHSHVYWYRQLPEEGLKFMVYLQKENIIDESGMPKERFSAEFPKEGPSILRIQQVVRGDSAAYFCASSPPGRPSNQPQHFGDGTRLSIL.

The chain employs TRBV30 and TRBJ1-6; TRBD1 matches at 7 bases. Germline trimming cut 3 bases from V and 6 bases from J; bases unmatched to any gene: 8. Germline V gene sequence: CDR1 GTSNPN, CDR2 SVGIG (reference sequence). The CDR3 totals 15 residues. For the CDR3, the DNA is TGTGCCTGGAGATTTCTGAGACAGGGTAATTCACCCCTCCACTTT. Its protein is CAWRFLRQGNSPLHF.

This clone was counted a few times. The chain links TRBV6-6 to TRBJ2-7; 7 bases align to TRBD1. Germline loops: CDR1 MNHNY, CDR2 SVGAGI (reference sequence). The junction had 11 bases not matched to a gene; V was cut back by 5 bases and J by 4 bases. CDR3 length: 15 residues. CDR3 loop: CASSHVIRGLYEQYF. In nucleotides, the CDR3 is TGTGCCAGCAGTCACGTCATAAGGGGGCTGTACGAGCAGTACTTC.

The gene calls are TRBV28 and TRBJ1-1; D not resolved. The length of the CDR3 is 11 residues. V was trimmed by 6 bases and J by 1 base, leaving 3 bases between them. Germline CDR1 and CDR2: MDHEN and SYDVKM. The chain's CDR3 is CASRQNTEAFF. The CDR3 DNA sequence: TGTGCCAGCAGACAGAACACTGAAGCTTTCTTT.

The chain uses TRBV6-5 and TRBJ2-3; D possibly corresponds to TRBD2 (6 bases). The CDR3 covers 15 residues. The germline V and J ends were trimmed by 0 bases and 5 bases, with 12 bases remaining between them. CDR1 and CDR2 from the germline V gene are MNHEY and SVGAGI. CDR3 DNA sequence: TGTGCCAGCAGTTACTCGCGGGATGGGGGAGATACGCAGTATTTT. Protein: CASSYSRDGGDTQYF.

The sample holds a few counts of this clone. V and J are TRBV28 and TRBJ2-2; 8 bases agree with TRBD2. The CDR3 length is 16 residues. Germline loops: CDR1 MDHEN, CDR2 SYDVKM. With 8 bases clipped from V and 5 bases from J, the junction kept 13 bases outside the gene matches. CDR3 region: CASRLAGGFGTGELFF. For the CDR3, the DNA is TGTGCCAGCCGACTGGCGGGAGGCTTTGGAACCGGGGAGCTGTTTTTT.

This chain joins TRBV14 and TRBJ2-7; a weak D match, TRBD1 (10 bases). V was shortened by 0 bases and J by 3 bases, with 27 bases between the two germline ends. The CDR3 runs to 20 residues. Germline CDR1 SGHDN, CDR2 FVKESK. The CDR3 DNA follows: TGTGCCAGCAGCCAAGACGGGACAGGGGAAAGGGGGACTAGCCTCTACGAGCAGTACTTC. It codes for CASSQDGTGERGTSLYEQYF.

The chain links TRBV13 to TRBJ2-7; TRBD2 agrees at 9 bases. J was trimmed by 4 bases and V by 5 bases; bases with no gene match: 12. The length of the CDR3 is 16 residues. Germline assignment: CDR1 PRHDT and CDR2 FYEKMQ (reference sequence). CDR3 region: CASSPRGGGGVYEQYF. The CDR3 DNA is TGTGCCAGCAGCCCCAGGGGCGGGGGGGGAGTTTACGAGCAGTACTTC.

The rearrangement uses TRBV29-1 and TRBJ2-6, with 7 bases fitting TRBD2. This CDR3 has 19 amino acids. Germline trimming cut 0 bases from V and 0 bases from J; bases unmatched to any gene: 11. Germline V gene data show CDR1 as SQVTM and CDR2 as ANQGSEA. The CDR3 region is CSVEDRSASGFSGANVLTF. For the CDR3, the DNA is TGCAGCGTTGAAGATCGGTCGGCTAGCGGATTCTCTGGGGCCAACGTCCTGACTTTC.

V usage is TRBV2 and J usage is TRBJ2-2; tentatively, D is TRBD1 (5 bases). V lost 3 bases, J lost 6 bases, and 11 bases lay in between. Germline V gene lookup returns CDR1 SNHLY and CDR2 FYNNEI. The CDR3 is 14 residues long. The CDR3 spells CASSEQGTAGELFF. The CDR3 coding sequence is TGTGCCAGCAGTGAGCAGGGTACCGCCGGGGAGCTGTTTTTT.

The rearrangement links TRBV5-7 to TRBJ1-5, with D possibly matching TRBD1 (6 bases). TRBV5-7 belongs to the ORF category, with a function that is uncertain. There are 14 residues in the CDR3. The V and J ends lost 5 bases and 4 bases respectively, with 13 bases between them. The CDR3 nucleotides read TGTGCCAGCAGAAACGGGGGGCCAAATCAGCCCCAGCATTTT. Amino acid sequence: CASRNGGPNQPQHF.

On this clone itself: The same CDR3 arises from other DNA sequences in this sample as well. The J gene is TRBJ2-1, the V gene TRBV5-4, with 12 positions matching TRBD2. The CDR3 has 16 residues. After removal of 4 bases from V and 1 base from J, the junction contained 3 bases not matched to a gene. Germline CDR1 SGHNT, CDR2 YYREEE (reference sequence). CDR3 in amino acids: CASSTGTSGSYNEQFF. The CDR3 DNA is TGTGCCAGCAGCACGGGGACTAGCGGGTCCTACAATGAGCAGTTCTTC.

The J gene is TRBJ2-3, the V gene TRBV12-5, with 9 bases that match TRBD1. Germline trimming cut 0 bases from V and 4 bases from J; bases unmatched to any gene: 8. The germline V gene encodes CDR1 LGHNT and CDR2 FRNRAP. The CDR3 sequence is 17 residues long. CDR3 DNA sequence: TGTGCTAGTGGTTTGGTACCCCTCGGACAGGGGCCAGATACGCAGTATTTT. This sequence encodes CASGLVPLGQGPDTQYF.

The CDR3 region has the DNA TGTGCCAGCTCACCACCCTCGGCGGGGGCAGAGACCCAGTACTTC. Amino acids: CASSPPSAGAETQYF. The genes are TRBV18 and TRBJ2-5; tentative D call: TRBD2 (7 bases). The V and J ends lost 0 bases and 4 bases respectively, with 12 bases between them. This CDR3 spans 15 amino acids. Germline CDR1 and CDR2: KGHSH and LQKENI. The variable domain in full, completed from reference TRBV18 and TRBJ2-5, reads NAGVMQNPRHLVRRRGQEARLRCSPMKGHSHVYWYRQLPEEGLKFMVYLQKENIIDESGMPKERFSAEFPKEGPSILRIQQVVRGDSAAYFCASSPPSAGAETQYFGPGTRLLVL.

The chain combines TRBV7-3 with TRBJ2-1; TRBD2 matches 11 bases. The ends lost 1 base at V and 0 bases at J; junction bases unmatched: 5. Germline-derived CDR1 and CDR2 are SGHTA and FQGTGA. The CDR3 covers 18 residues. CDR3: CASSLNSGRGSSYNEQFF. CDR3 in DNA: TGTGCCAGCAGCTTAAATAGCGGGAGGGGGAGCTCCTACAATGAGCAGTTCTTC.

For the CDR3, the DNA is TGTGCCAGCAGCGTAGGTGTGGCGCGGGGCACTGAAGCTTTCTTT. Protein product: CASSVGVARGTEAFF. The rearrangement uses TRBV9 and TRBJ1-1; D is ambiguous. Trimming pared 0 bases from V and 4 bases from J, leaving 13 bases between. Germline loops: CDR1 SGDLS, CDR2 YYNGEE. The CDR3 extends over 15 amino acids.

J is TRBJ1-2 and V is TRBV9; TRBD1 aligns across 7 bases. The CDR3 contains 12 residues. V lost 6 bases to trimming and J lost 7 bases; unmatched junction nucleotides: 6. Germline V CDR1 and CDR2: SGDLS, YYNGEE. CDR3 DNA: TGTGCCAGCAACTTAGCAGGGGGTGGCTACACCTTC. This translates into CASNLAGGGYTF.

This chain connects TRBV28 to TRBJ2-7; tentative D call: TRBD1 (5 bases). Trimming stripped 4 bases from V and 4 bases from J, with 17 bases between. Germline V gene data show CDR1 as MDHEN and CDR2 as SYDVKM. The CDR3 is made up of 15 amino acids. The CDR3 is CASSSSAATAYEQYF. The CDR3 DNA follows: TGTGCCAGCAGTTCCTCCGCCGCGACAGCTTACGAGCAGTACTTC.

The V call is TRBV5-6, the J call TRBJ2-1; 11 nucleotides agree with TRBD2. V dropped 2 bases and J dropped 4; count of bases not matched to a gene: 8. In germline, CDR1 is SGHDT, CDR2 YYEEEE. The CDR3 spans 17 residues. In DNA, the CDR3 is TGTGCCAGCAGCTTTGGCCTAGCGGGAGGTTTTTACAATGAGCAGTTCTTC. This translates into CASSFGLAGGFYNEQFF. Filled out from reference TRBV5-6 and TRBJ2-1, the complete variable domain reads DAGVTQSPTHLIKTRGQQVTLRCSPKSGHDTVSWYQQALGQGPQFIFQYYEEEERQRGNFPDRFSGHQFPNYSSELNVNALLLGDSALYLCASSFGLAGGFYNEQFFGPGTRLTVL.

This CDR3 is CASSLAFNRAVDYGYTF. Written as DNA, the CDR3 is TGTGCCAGCAGCTTAGCGTTCAACAGGGCGGTAGACTATGGCTACACCTTC. V gene TRBV11-2 combines with J gene TRBJ1-2; D may be TRBD1 (6 bases). The V end was cut by 1 base, the J end by 3 bases, with 18 bases between. CDR1 is SGHAT and CDR2 is FQNNGV in the germline V gene. The CDR3 has 17 amino acids. The full variable domain, rest sourced from reference TRBV11-2 and TRBJ1-2, is EAGVAQSPRYKIIEKRQSVAFWCNPISGHATLYWYQQILGQGPKLLIQFQNNGVVDDSQLPKDRFSAERLKGVDSTLKIQPAKLEDSAVYLCASSLAFNRAVDYGYTFGSGTRLTVV.

This chain uses TRBV6-6 with TRBJ2-3, with D tentatively TRBD1 (6 bases). CDR3 length equals 14 residues. The germline gives CDR1 MNHNY, CDR2 SVGAGI (reference sequence). With 2 bases removed from V and 1 base from J, the gap between germline ends came to 7 bases. DNA of the CDR3: TGTGCCAGCAGTTACAACAGGGGCACAGATACGCAGTATTTT. Its translation: CASSYNRGTDTQYF.

The table lists this clone with a few counts. The chain carries TRBV6-1 and TRBJ2-1; 9 positions agree with TRBD2. The CDR3 length is 14 residues. Germline CDR1 and CDR2: MNHNS and SASEGT. The J segment lost 9 bases and the V segment lost 1 base, leaving 4 bases of the junction unmatched. CDR3 sequence reads: CASSEVAGAVEQFF. The CDR3 DNA is TGTGCCAGCAGTGAAGTAGCGGGAGCAGTTGAGCAGTTCTTC.

The chain combines TRBV11-2 with TRBJ2-7; 9 bases match TRBD2. Germline CDR1 reads SGHAT; CDR2 reads FQNNGV. CDR3 length: 16 residues. V was pared by 4 bases and J by 2 bases, with 9 bases of the junction left unmatched. CDR3 loop: CASSSISGGQTYEQYF. The CDR3, as DNA: TGTGCCAGCAGCTCCATTAGCGGGGGCCAGACCTACGAGCAGTACTTC. Complete variable domain (other parts from reference TRBV11-2 and TRBJ2-7): EAGVAQSPRYKIIEKRQSVAFWCNPISGHATLYWYQQILGQGPKLLIQFQNNGVVDDSQLPKDRFSAERLKGVDSTLKIQPAKLEDSAVYLCASSSISGGQTYEQYFGPGTRLTVT.

This sequence joins TRBV19 and TRBJ2-1, with 7 bases identical to TRBD2. V shed 6 bases, J shed 8 bases, and the junction held 10 bases outside the gene matches. The CDR3 covers 14 residues. Germline V lookup: CDR1 LNHDA, CDR2 SQIVND (reference sequence). The CDR3 nucleotides are TGTGCCAGTAGGACAGCGGGATTCGTCTATGAGCAGTTCTTC. Its translation: CASRTAGFVYEQFF.